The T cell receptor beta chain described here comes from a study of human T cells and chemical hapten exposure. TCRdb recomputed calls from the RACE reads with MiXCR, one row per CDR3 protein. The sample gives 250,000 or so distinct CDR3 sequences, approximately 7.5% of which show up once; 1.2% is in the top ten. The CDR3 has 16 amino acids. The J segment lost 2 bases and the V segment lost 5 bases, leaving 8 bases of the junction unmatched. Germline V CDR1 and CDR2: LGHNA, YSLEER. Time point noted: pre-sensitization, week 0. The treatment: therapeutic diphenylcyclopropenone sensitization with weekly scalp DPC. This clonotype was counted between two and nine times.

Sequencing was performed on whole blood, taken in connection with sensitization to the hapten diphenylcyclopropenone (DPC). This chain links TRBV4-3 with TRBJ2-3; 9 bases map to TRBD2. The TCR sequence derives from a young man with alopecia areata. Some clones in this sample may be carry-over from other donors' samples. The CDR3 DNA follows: TGCGCCAGCAGCTCCCGAGGACTAGCGTACACAGATACGCAGTATTTT. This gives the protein CASSSRGLAYTDTQYF.